This passage covers 9 T cell receptor beta chains from one sample sequenced in a study of cytomegalovirus exposure and HLA in healthy donors. With 60 Vbeta and 13 Jbeta primers, the PCR was carried out. Using immunoSEQ multiplex PCR, the repertoire was profiled, and TCRdb retains in-frame clones only, with some absent. The sample has about 140,000 clones; approximately 77% are singletons. The sample comprised PBMCs. Source of these receptors: a woman aged 35 to 49 in good health and CMV-seronegative.

This clone was observed a single time. The chain employs TRBV4-1 and TRBJ2-1, with D perhaps TRBD2 (5 bases). Germline lookup yields CDR1 MGHRA and CDR2 YSYEKL. With 3 bases removed from V and 9 bases from J, the gap between germline ends came to 21 bases. This CDR3 has 16 amino acids. The CDR3: CASSHVTQAERGEQFF. CDR3 nucleotides: TGCGCCAGCAGCCATGTTACACAAGCCGAACGGGGTGAGCAGTTCTTC.

This chain joins TRBV5-4 and TRBJ1-6; D is unclear. The CDR3 consists of 15 residues. V lost 0 bases and J lost 13, with 17 bases in between. Germline-derived CDR1 and CDR2 are SGHNT and YYREEE (reference sequence). CDR3 in amino acids: CASSLEAPGIDPLHF. In nucleotides, the CDR3 is TGTGCCAGCAGCTTGGAGGCCCCGGGTATTGATCCCCTCCACTTT.

This rearrangement joins TRBV12-5 to TRBJ1-1; TRBD1 agrees at 9 bases. Trimming removed 1 base from V and 11 bases from J; junction bases left unmatched: 5. The V gene's germline CDR1 is LGHNT and CDR2 FRNRAP. This CDR3 spans 13 amino acids. Written as DNA, the CDR3 is TGTGCTAGTGGTTTGGAGGGACAGGGCGTTGCTTTCTTT. As protein: CASGLEGQGVAFF. Full variable domain (missing parts from reference TRBV12-5 and TRBJ1-1): DARVTQTPRHKVTEMGQEVTMRCQPILGHNTVFWYRQTMMQGLELLAYFRNRAPLDDSGMPKDRFSAEMPDATLATLKIQPSEPRDSAVYFCASGLEGQGVAFFGQGTRLTVV.

The chain employs TRBV14 and TRBJ1-1; D possibly corresponds to TRBD1 (5 bases). This CDR3 is 15 amino acids long. Per the germline V gene, CDR1 is SGHDN and CDR2 is FVKESK. Trimming removed 2 bases at V and 0 bases at J, with 10 bases between. The DNA of the CDR3 is TGTGCCAGCAGCCAAATGACAGCGCTGAACACTGAAGCTTTCTTT. This translates into CASSQMTALNTEAFF.

The V call is TRBV7-9, the J call TRBJ1-1; D is unclear. The germline V gene encodes CDR1 SEHNR and CDR2 FQNEAQ (reference sequence). This CDR3 spans 12 amino acids. The V end was cut by 8 bases, the J end by 1 base, with 8 bases between. CDR3 amino acids: CASGGRNTEAFF. The CDR3 DNA follows: TGTGCCAGCGGCGGTAGGAACACTGAAGCTTTCTTT.

The chain has TRBV19 and TRBJ1-5; TRBD1 matches 9 bases. The germline CDR1 and CDR2 sequences are LNHDA and SQIVND (reference sequence). The CDR3 has 17 amino acids. V was clipped by 5 bases and J by 2 bases; unmatched bases: 10. Here the CDR3 reads CASSPGQGRRGNQPQHF. The CDR3 DNA sequence: TGTGCCAGTAGTCCGGGACAGGGCAGAAGGGGCAATCAGCCCCAGCATTTT. Looking up the rest from reference TRBV19 and TRBJ1-5 gives the full variable domain: DGGITQSPKYLFRKEGQNVTLSCEQNLNHDAMYWYRQDPGQGLRLIYYSQIVNDFQKGDIAEGYSVSREKKESFPLTVTSAQKNPTAFYLCASSPGQGRRGNQPQHFGDGTRLSIL.

The J gene is TRBJ1-3, the V gene TRBV2; D is unresolved. This CDR3 comprises 14 residues. Trimming removed 5 bases at V and 0 bases at J, with 8 bases between. CDR1 is SNHLY and CDR2 is FYNNEI in the germline V gene. The CDR3 DNA sequence: TGTGCCAGCAGTTCTCAGGACTCTGGAAACACCATATATTTT. It specifies CASSSQDSGNTIYF.

CDR3: CASRPTVPLEKLFF. CDR3 DNA: TGTGCCAGCAGGCCTACAGTACCCCTTGAAAAACTGTTTTTT. The rearrangement uses TRBV28 and TRBJ1-4; no reliable D call. Trimming left V 6 bases short and J 7 bases short, with 15 bases between. The germline gives CDR1 MDHEN, CDR2 SYDVKM. This CDR3 contains 14 residues.

CDR3 amino acids: CASRTGGGYGYTF. CDR3 coding DNA: TGTGCCAGCAGGACAGGGGGCGGCTATGGCTACACCTTC. The J gene is TRBJ1-2, the V gene TRBV27; 10 bases line up with TRBD1. Trimming at V came to 6 bases and at J to 4 bases, leaving 2 bases not matched to a gene. The CDR3 extends over 13 amino acids. CDR1 and CDR2 from the germline V gene are MNHEY and SMNVEV (reference sequence).